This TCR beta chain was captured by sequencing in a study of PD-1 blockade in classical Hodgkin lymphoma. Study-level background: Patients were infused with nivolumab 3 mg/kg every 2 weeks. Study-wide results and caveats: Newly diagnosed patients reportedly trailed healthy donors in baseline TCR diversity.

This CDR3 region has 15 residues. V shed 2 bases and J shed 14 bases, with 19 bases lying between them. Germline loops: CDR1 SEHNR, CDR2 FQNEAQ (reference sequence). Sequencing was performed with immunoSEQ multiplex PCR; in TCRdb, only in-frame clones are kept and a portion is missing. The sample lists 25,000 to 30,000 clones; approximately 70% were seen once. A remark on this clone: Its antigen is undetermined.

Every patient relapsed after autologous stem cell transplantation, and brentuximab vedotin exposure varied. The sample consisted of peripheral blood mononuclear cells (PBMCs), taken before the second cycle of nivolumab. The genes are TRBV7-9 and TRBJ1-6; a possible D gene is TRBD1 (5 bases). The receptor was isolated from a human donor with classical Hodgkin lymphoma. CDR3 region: CASSLKSGGVETLHF. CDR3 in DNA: TGTGCCAGCAGCTTAAAGAGCGGAGGGGTGGAAACCCTCCACTTT.